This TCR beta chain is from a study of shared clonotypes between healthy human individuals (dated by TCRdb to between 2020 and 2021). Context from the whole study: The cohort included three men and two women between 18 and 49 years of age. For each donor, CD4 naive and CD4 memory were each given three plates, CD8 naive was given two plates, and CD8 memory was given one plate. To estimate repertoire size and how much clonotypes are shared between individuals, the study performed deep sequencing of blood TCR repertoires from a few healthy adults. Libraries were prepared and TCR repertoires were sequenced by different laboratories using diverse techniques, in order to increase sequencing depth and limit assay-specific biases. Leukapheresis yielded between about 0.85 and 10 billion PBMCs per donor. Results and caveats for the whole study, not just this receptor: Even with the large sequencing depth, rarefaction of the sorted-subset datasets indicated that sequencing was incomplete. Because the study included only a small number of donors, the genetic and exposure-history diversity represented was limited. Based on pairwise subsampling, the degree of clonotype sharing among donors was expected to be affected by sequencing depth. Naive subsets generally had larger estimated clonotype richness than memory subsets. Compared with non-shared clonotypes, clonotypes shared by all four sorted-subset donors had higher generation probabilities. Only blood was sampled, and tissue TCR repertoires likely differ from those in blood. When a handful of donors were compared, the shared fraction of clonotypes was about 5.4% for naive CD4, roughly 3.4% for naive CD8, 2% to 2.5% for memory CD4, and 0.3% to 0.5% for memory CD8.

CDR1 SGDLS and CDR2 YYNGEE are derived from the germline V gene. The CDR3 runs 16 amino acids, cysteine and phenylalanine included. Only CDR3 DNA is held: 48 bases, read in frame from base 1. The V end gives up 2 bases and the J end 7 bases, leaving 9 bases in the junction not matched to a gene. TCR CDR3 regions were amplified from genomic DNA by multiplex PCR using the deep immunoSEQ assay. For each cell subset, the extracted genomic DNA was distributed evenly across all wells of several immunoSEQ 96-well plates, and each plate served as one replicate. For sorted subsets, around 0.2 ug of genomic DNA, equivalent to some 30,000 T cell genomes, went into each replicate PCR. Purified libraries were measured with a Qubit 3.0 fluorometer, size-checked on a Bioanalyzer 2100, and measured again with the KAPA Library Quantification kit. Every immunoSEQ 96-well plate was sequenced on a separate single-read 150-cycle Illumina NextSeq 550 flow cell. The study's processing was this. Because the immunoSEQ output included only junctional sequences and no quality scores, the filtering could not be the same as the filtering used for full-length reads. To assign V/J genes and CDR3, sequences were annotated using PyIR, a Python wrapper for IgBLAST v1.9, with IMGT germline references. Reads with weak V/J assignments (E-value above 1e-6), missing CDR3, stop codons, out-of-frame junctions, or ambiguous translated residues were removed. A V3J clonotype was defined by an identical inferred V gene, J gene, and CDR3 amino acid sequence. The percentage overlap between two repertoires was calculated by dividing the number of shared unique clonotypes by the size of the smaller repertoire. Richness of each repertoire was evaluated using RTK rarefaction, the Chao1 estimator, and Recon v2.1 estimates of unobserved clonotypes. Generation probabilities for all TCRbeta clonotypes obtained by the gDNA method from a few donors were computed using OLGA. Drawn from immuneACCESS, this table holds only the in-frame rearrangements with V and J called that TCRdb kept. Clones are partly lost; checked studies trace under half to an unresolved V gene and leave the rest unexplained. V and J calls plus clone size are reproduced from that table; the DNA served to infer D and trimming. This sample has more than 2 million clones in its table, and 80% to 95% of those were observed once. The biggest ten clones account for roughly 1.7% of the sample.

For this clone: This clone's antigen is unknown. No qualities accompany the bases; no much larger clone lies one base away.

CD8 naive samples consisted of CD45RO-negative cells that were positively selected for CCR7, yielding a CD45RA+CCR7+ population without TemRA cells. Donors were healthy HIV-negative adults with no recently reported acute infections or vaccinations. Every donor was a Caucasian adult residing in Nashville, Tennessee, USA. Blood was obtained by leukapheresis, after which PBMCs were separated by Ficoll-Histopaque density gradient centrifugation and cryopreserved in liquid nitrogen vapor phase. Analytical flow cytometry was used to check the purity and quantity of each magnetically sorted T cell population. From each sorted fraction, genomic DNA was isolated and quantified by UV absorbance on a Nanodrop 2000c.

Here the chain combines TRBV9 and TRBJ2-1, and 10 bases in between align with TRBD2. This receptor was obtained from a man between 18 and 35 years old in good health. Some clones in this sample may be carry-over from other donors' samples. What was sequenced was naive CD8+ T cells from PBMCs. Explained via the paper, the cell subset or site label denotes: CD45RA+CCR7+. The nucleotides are TGTGCCAGCAGCGTCTACCTAGCGGGAGCGGAGAATGAGCAGTTCTTC. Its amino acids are CASSVYLAGAENEQFF.